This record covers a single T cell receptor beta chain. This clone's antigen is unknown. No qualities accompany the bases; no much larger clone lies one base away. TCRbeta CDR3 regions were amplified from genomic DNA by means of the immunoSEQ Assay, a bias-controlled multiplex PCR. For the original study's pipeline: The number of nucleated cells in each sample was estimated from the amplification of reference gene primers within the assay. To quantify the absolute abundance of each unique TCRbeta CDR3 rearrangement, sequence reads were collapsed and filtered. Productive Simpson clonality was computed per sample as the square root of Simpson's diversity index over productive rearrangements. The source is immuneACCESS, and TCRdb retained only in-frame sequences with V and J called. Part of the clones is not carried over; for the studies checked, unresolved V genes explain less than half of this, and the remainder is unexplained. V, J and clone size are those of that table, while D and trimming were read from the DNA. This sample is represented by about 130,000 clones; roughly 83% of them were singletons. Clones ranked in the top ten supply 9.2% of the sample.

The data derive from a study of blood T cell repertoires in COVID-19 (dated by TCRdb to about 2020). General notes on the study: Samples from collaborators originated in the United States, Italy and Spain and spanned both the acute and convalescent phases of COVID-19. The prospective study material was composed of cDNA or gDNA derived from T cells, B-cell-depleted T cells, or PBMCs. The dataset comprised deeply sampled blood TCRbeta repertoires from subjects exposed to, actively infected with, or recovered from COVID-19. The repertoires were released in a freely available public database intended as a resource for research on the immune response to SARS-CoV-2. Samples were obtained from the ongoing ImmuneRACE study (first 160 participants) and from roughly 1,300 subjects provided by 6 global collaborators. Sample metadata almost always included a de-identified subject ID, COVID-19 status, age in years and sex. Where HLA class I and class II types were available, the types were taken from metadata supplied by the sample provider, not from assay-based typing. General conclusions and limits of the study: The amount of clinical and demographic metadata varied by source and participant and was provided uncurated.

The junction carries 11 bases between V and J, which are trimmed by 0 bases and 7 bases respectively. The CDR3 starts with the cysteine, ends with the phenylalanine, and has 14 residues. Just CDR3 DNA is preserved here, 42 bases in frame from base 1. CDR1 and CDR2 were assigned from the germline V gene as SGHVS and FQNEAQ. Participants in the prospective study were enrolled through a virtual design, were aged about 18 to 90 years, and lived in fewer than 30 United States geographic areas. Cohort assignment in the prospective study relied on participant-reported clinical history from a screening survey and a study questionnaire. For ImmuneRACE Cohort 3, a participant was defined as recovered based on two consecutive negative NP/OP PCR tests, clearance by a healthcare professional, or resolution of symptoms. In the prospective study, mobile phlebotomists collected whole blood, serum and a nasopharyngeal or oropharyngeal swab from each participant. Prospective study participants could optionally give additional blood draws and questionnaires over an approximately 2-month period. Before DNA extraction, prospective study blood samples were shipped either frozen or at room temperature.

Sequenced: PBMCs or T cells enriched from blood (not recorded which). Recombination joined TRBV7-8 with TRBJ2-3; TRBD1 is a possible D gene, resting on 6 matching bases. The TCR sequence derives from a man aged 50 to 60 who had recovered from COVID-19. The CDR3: CASSLALGTNTQYF. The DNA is TGTGCCAGCAGCTTAGCCCTCGGGACAAATACGCAGTATTTT.